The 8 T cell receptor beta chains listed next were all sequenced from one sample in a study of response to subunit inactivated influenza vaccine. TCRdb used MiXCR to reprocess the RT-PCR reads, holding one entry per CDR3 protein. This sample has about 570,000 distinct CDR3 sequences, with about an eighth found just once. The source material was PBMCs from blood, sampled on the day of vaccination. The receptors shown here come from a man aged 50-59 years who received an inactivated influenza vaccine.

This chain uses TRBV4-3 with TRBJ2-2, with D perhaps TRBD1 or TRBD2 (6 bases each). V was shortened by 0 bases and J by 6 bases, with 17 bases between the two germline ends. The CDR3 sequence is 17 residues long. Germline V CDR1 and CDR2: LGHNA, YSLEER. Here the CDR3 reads CASSQELEGVFAGELFF. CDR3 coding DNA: TGCGCCAGCAGCCAAGAGCTGGAGGGGGTGTTCGCCGGGGAGCTGTTTTTT.

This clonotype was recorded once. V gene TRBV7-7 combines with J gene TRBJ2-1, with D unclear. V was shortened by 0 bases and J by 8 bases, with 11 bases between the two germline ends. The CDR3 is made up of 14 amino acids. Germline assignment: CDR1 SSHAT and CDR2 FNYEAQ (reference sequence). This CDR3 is CASSLARLGHEQFF. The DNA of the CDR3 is TGTGCCAGCAGCTTAGCTCGCTTGGGCCATGAGCAGTTCTTC.

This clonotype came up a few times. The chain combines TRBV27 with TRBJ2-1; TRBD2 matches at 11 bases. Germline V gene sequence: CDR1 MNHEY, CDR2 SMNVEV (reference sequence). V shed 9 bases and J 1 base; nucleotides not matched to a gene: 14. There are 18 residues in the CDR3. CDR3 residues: CASHGLAGRGTSYNEQFF. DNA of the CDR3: TGTGCCAGTCACGGACTAGCGGGTCGAGGCACTTCCTACAATGAGCAGTTCTTC.

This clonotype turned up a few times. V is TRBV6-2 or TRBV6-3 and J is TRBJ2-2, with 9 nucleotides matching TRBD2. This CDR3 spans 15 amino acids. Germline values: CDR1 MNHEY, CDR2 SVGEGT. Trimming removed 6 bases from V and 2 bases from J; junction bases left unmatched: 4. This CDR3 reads CASRNSGGNTGELFF. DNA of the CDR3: TGTGCCAGCAGGAATAGCGGGGGAAACACCGGGGAGCTGTTTTTT.

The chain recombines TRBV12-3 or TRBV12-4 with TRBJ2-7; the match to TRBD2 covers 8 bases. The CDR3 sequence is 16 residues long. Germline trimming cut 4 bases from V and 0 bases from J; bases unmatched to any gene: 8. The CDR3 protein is CASSSRRTSRSYEQYF. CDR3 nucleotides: TGTGCCAGCAGTTCCCGGAGGACTAGCCGCTCCTACGAGCAGTACTTC.

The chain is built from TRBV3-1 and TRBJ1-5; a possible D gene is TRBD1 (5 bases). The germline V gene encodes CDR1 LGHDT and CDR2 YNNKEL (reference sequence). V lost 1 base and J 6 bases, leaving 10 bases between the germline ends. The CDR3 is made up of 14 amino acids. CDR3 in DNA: TGTGCCAGCAGCCAAGGGGGCAAGGTTCAGCCCCAGCATTTT. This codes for CASSQGGKVQPQHF.

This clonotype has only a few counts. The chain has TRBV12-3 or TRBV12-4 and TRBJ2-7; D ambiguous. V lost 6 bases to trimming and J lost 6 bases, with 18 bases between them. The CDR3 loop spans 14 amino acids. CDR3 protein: CASSRSRAPGEQYF. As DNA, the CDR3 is TGTGCCAGCAGCCGCTCCCGGGCGCCCGGCGAGCAGTACTTC.

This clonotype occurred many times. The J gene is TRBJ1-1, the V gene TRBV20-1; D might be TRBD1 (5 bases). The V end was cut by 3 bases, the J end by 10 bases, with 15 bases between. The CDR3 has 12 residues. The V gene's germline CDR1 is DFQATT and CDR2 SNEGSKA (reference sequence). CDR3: CSASDRGERAFF. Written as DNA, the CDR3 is TGCAGTGCTAGTGATCGGGGCGAGAGAGCTTTCTTT.